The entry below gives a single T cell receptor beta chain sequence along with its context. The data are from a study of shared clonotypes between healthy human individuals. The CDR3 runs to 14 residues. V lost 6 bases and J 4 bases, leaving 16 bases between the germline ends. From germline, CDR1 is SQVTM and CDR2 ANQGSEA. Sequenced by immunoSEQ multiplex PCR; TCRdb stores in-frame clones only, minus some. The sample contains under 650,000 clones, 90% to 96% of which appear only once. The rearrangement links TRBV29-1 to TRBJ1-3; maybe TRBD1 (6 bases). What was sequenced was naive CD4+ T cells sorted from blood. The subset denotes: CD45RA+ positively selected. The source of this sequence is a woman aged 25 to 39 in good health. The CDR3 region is CSVLGTRLGNTIYF. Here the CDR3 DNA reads TGCAGCGTCCTCGGGACAAGGTTAGGAAACACCATATATTTT.